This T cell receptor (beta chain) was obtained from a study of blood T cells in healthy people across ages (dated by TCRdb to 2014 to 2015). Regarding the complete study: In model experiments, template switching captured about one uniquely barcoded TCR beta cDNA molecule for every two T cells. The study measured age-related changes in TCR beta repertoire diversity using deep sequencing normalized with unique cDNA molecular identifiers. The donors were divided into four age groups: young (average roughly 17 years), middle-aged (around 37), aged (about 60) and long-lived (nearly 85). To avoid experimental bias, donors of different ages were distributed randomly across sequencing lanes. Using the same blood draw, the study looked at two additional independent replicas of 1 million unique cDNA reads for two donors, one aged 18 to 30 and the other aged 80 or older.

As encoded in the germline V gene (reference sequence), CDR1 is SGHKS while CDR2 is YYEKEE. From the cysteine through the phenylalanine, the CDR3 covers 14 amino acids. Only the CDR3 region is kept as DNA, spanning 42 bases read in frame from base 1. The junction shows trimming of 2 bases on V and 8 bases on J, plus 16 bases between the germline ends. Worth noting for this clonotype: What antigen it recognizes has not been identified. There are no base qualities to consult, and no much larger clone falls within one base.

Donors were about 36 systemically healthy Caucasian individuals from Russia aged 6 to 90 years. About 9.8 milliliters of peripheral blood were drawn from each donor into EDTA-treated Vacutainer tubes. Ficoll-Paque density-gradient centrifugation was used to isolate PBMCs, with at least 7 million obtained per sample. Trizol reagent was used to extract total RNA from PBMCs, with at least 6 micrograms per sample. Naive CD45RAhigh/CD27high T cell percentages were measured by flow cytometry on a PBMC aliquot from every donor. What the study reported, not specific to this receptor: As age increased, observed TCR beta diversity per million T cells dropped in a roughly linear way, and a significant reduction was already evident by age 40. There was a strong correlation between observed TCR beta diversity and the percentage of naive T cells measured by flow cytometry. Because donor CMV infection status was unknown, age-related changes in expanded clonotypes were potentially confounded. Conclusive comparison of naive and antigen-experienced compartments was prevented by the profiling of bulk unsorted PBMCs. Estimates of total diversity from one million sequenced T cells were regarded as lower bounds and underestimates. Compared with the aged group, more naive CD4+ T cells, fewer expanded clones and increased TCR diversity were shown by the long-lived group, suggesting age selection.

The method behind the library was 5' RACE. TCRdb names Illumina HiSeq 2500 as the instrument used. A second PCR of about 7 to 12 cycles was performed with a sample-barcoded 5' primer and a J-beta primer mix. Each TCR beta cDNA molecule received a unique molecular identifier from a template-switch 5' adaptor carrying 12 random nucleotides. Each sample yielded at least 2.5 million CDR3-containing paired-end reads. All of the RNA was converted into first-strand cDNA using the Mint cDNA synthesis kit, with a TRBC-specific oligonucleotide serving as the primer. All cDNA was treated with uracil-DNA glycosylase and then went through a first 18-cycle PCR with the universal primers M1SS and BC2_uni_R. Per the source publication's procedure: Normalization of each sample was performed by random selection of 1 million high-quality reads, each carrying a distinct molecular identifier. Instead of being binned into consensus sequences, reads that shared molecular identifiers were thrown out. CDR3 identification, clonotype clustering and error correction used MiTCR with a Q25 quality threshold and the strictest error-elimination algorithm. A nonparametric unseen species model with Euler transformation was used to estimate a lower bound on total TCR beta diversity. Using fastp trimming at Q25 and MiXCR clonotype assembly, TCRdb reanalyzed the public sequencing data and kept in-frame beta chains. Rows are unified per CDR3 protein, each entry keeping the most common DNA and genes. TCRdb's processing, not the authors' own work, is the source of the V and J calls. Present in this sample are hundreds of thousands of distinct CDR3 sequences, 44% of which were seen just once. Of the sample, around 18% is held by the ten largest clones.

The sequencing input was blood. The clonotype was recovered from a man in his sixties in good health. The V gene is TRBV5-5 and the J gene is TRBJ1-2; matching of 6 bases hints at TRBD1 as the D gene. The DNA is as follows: TGTGCCAGCAGCTTCCTATCTACAGGGCTCGGCTACACCTTC. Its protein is CASSFLSTGLGYTF.